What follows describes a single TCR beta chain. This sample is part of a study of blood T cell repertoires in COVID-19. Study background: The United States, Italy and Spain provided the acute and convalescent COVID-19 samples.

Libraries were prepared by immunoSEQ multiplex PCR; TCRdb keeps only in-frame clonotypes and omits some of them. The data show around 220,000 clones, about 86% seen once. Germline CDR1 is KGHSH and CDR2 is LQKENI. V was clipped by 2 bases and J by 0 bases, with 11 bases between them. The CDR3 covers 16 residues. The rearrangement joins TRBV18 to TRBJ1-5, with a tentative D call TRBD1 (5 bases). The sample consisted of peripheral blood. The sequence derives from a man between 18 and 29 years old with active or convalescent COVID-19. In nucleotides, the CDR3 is TGTGCCAGCTCACCAGGGCAGGGCCCTAGCAATCAGCCCCAGCATTTT. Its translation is CASSPGQGPSNQPQHF.